These 8 T cell receptor beta chains originate from one sample sequenced in a study of blood T cell repertoires in COVID-19. The repertoire was sequenced with immunoSEQ multiplex PCR; TCRdb's copy has only in-frame clones and lacks some. The sample shows 95,000 to 150,000 clones, about 90% of them seen only once. Sequenced sample: peripheral blood. Source of these receptors: a woman aged 55-70 years with COVID-19, enrolled during active disease.

V usage is TRBV2 and J usage is TRBJ2-7; D perhaps matches TRBD2 (5 bases). The germline V gene has CDR1 SNHLY and CDR2 FYNNEI. The length of the CDR3 is 11 residues. V lost 7 bases to trimming and J lost 3 bases, with 7 bases between them. The CDR3, as DNA: TGTGCCAGCATCCGGGACTACGAGCAGTACTTC. Amino acid sequence: CASIRDYEQYF. The entire variable domain, with the rest obtained from reference TRBV2 and TRBJ2-7, is as follows: EPEVTQTPSHQVTQMGQEVILRCVPISNHLYFYWYRQILGQKVEFLVSFYNNEISEKSEIFDDQFSVERPDGSNFTLKIRSTKLEDSAMYFCASIRDYEQYFGPGTRLTVT.

This sequence joins TRBV13 and TRBJ2-3; TRBD1 agrees at 7 bases. V gave up 0 bases and J gave up 5 bases; unmatched junction bases: 14. Per the germline V gene, CDR1 is PRHDT and CDR2 is FYEKMQ (reference sequence). The CDR3 has 18 residues. The CDR3 protein is CASSLGPLAGGRGDTQYF. The CDR3 nucleotides read TGTGCCAGCAGCTTAGGCCCCTTGGCAGGGGGACGTGGAGATACGCAGTATTTT.

The rearrangement links TRBV12-3 or TRBV12-4 to TRBJ2-1; the D gene is possibly TRBD1 (6 bases). The CDR3 is made up of 12 amino acids. Trimming cost V 6 bases and J 13 bases, with 16 bases left between them. The CDR3 DNA reads as TGTGCCAGCAGCCCAGGGACACCACGACAGTTCTTC. Protein sequence: CASSPGTPRQFF.

The chain links TRBV21-1 to TRBJ2-7; no DNA check was done on the table's D call, TRBD2. TRBV21-1 is marked as a pseudogene. The CDR3 is made up of 14 amino acids. DNA of the CDR3: TGTGCCAGCAGCAAAGTCGACTACGAGTACGAGCAGTACTTC. This gives the protein CASSKVDYEYEQYF.

The chain carries TRBV6-2 or TRBV6-3 and TRBJ1-5; D is undetermined. V lost 2 bases, J lost 2 bases, and 7 bases lay in between. CDR1 MNHEY and CDR2 SVGEGT come from the germline V gene. CDR3 length: 14 residues. The CDR3 bases are TGTGCCAGCAGTTACGCGGCAGGCAATCAGCCCCAGCATTTT. This translates into CASSYAAGNQPQHF.

CDR3 in DNA: TGTGCCAGCAGTTTACTGCAACAGGGCTCCCTCCACTTT. Its translation is CASSLLQQGSLHF. The genes are TRBV12-3 or TRBV12-4 and TRBJ1-6, with a possible D match to TRBD1 (6 bases). CDR3 length: 13 residues. Trimming stripped 2 bases from V and 14 bases from J, with 13 bases between.

The chain uses TRBV7-9 and TRBJ2-7; 9 nucleotides match TRBD1. V was clipped by 3 bases and J by 7 bases; unmatched bases: 7. CDR3 length equals 14 residues. The germline gives CDR1 SEHNR, CDR2 FQNEAQ (reference sequence). CDR3 sequence reads: CASSFTGGQGEQYF. The DNA for the CDR3 is TGTGCCAGCAGCTTCACAGGGGGCCAGGGGGAGCAGTACTTC.

CDR3 sequence (DNA): TGTGCCATCCGAACAGGGGGCGGGGGTAGCGGAAACACTGAAGCTTTCTTT. Translation gives CAIRTGGGGSGNTEAFF. The chain is built from TRBV10-3 and TRBJ1-1; 9 nucleotides line up with TRBD1. CDR1 ENHRY and CDR2 SYGVKD come from the germline V gene. Germline trimming cut 8 bases from V and 2 bases from J; bases unmatched to any gene: 15. This CDR3 comprises 17 residues.